These T cell receptor beta chains were read from a single sample in a study of T cell repertoires in cytomegalovirus infection. One entry per CDR3 protein results from TCRdb running MiXCR on the reads. The sample lists a few hundred thousand distinct CDR3 sequences; 20% to 25% were seen once. These receptors' targets are unknown. Specimen: cultured PBMCs, collected from culture after CMV antigen stimulation. Receptor source: a human donor in good health (CMV status not recorded). Some clones in this sample may be carry-over from other donors' samples. Each CDR3 is given with its conserved first and last residue. Each record gives: V gene, J gene, CDR3 protein.

v_gene: TRBV6-5; j_gene: TRBJ1-3; CDR3aa: CASSYSRQGSGNTIYF
v_gene: TRBV4-3; j_gene: TRBJ1-2; CDR3aa: CASSHLLPVTETNYGYTF
v_gene: TRBV7-2; j_gene: TRBJ2-5; CDR3aa: CASSPNKGLDQYF
v_gene: TRBV12-3/TRBV12-4; j_gene: TRBJ2-4; CDR3aa: CASSPQGQVVNIQYF
v_gene: TRBV7-9; j_gene: TRBJ2-7; CDR3aa: CAGRQGDSYEQYF
v_gene: TRBV12-3/TRBV12-4; j_gene: TRBJ1-3; CDR3aa: CASSYRASTIYF
v_gene: TRBV20-1; j_gene: TRBJ1-3; CDR3aa: CSARDLERVGNTIYF
v_gene: TRBV12-3/TRBV12-4; j_gene: TRBJ1-3; CDR3aa: CASTRAPYHTIYF
v_gene: TRBV6-2/TRBV6-3; j_gene: TRBJ1-5; CDR3aa: CASSRLHPSSPPQHF
v_gene: TRBV4-1; j_gene: TRBJ1-2; CDR3aa: CASSQGLVGGYTF
v_gene: TRBV12-3/TRBV12-4; j_gene: TRBJ2-3; CDR3aa: CASSLAGQANTQYF
v_gene: TRBV11-3; j_gene: TRBJ2-1; CDR3aa: CASSLVAGLAGVNEQFF
v_gene: TRBV19; j_gene: TRBJ1-1; CDR3aa: CASSPTGTENTEAFF
v_gene: TRBV4-3; j_gene: TRBJ1-2; CDR3aa: CASSQDMGGGAYGYTF
v_gene: TRBV28; j_gene: TRBJ2-5; CDR3aa: CASSEPRGSQETQYF
v_gene: TRBV20-1; j_gene: TRBJ1-1; CDR3aa: CSARDWGAMNTEAFF
v_gene: TRBV12-3/TRBV12-4; j_gene: TRBJ1-1; CDR3aa: CASSSKANTEAFF
v_gene: TRBV12-3/TRBV12-4; j_gene: TRBJ1-5; CDR3aa: CASSLATGFSNQPQHF
v_gene: TRBV28; j_gene: TRBJ2-7; CDR3aa: CAALGGNSYEQYF
v_gene: TRBV27; j_gene: TRBJ2-7; CDR3aa: CASSLVRDYEQYF
v_gene: TRBV4-1; j_gene: TRBJ1-2; CDR3aa: CASSQIWSGGETNYGYTF
v_gene: TRBV12-3/TRBV12-4; j_gene: TRBJ1-1; CDR3aa: CASSQRWQGFEAFF
v_gene: TRBV24-1; j_gene: TRBJ2-5; CDR3aa: CATSRGLGQETQYF
v_gene: TRBV20-1; j_gene: TRBJ1-2; CDR3aa: CSASLGDYGYTF
v_gene: TRBV6-2/TRBV6-3; j_gene: TRBJ1-5; CDR3aa: CATEARDNQPQHF
v_gene: TRBV7-2; j_gene: TRBJ2-3; CDR3aa: CASSLAAGADTQYF
v_gene: TRBV27; j_gene: TRBJ2-5; CDR3aa: CASSVAPGLLQETQYF
v_gene: TRBV30; j_gene: TRBJ2-5; CDR3aa: CAWTGGQNSRTQYF
v_gene: TRBV27; j_gene: TRBJ2-5; CDR3aa: CASSHRRFHRDQETQYF
v_gene: TRBV24-1; j_gene: TRBJ2-1; CDR3aa: CATSDVAKREVHEQFF
v_gene: TRBV4-1; j_gene: TRBJ2-5; CDR3aa: CASSQTGLQETQYF
v_gene: TRBV12-3/TRBV12-4; j_gene: TRBJ2-1; CDR3aa: CASSLNSGRYNEQFF
v_gene: TRBV19; j_gene: TRBJ1-2; CDR3aa: CASSSLPREGSGYTF
v_gene: TRBV7-2; j_gene: TRBJ1-2; CDR3aa: CASSTRDSNYGYTF
v_gene: TRBV6-2/TRBV6-3; j_gene: TRBJ2-1; CDR3aa: CASRRGLASSEQFF
v_gene: TRBV7-2; j_gene: TRBJ1-3; CDR3aa: CASSPGGGVVSGNTIYF
v_gene: TRBV20-1; j_gene: TRBJ1-5; CDR3aa: CSAEDSLYSNQPQHF
v_gene: TRBV4-1; j_gene: TRBJ1-2; CDR3aa: CASSQADRDAYGYTF
v_gene: TRBV6-5; j_gene: TRBJ2-1; CDR3aa: CASSYAGGRINEQFF
v_gene: TRBV4-2; j_gene: TRBJ2-7; CDR3aa: CASSQTSRRLRSEQYF
v_gene: TRBV7-3; j_gene: TRBJ2-5; CDR3aa: CASSYGLAGGEETQYF
v_gene: TRBV2; j_gene: TRBJ1-1; CDR3aa: CASSVRNTEAFF
v_gene: TRBV20-1; j_gene: TRBJ2-1; CDR3aa: CSALTGVSGLNEQFF
v_gene: TRBV7-2; j_gene: TRBJ1-1; CDR3aa: CASSLVGLSTEAFF
v_gene: TRBV5-5; j_gene: TRBJ2-3; CDR3aa: CASSPTTFTQYF
v_gene: TRBV2; j_gene: TRBJ1-3; CDR3aa: CASSEEAGVRGNTIYF
v_gene: TRBV19; j_gene: TRBJ1-5; CDR3aa: CASSIRVGQPQHF
v_gene: TRBV28; j_gene: TRBJ2-7; CDR3aa: CASTPGTLQWFYEQYF
v_gene: TRBV7-2; j_gene: TRBJ2-7; CDR3aa: CASRGAVTYEQYF
v_gene: TRBV7-9; j_gene: TRBJ2-1; CDR3aa: CASSTQVLGAFF
v_gene: TRBV11-2; j_gene: TRBJ2-1; CDR3aa: CASSPGQTSYNEQFF
v_gene: TRBV20-1; j_gene: TRBJ1-1; CDR3aa: CSARRSLGTEAFF